The rows below give T cell receptor beta chains drawn from one sample of a study of blood T cell repertoires in COVID-19. This table comes from immunoSEQ multiplex PCR, and its TCRdb copy is limited to in-frame clones, with some not included. The sample yields about 280,000 clones, 86% seen once. The sample comprised peripheral blood. All receptors come from a woman aged 30 to 39 with active or convalescent COVID-19. Both conserved end residues are part of each CDR3. Each record gives: V gene, CDR3 protein.

v_call: TRBV7-6
cdr3_aa: CASKSGGDSYNEQFF

v_call: TRBV6-5
cdr3_aa: CASSYSERGEQYF

v_call: TRBV4-2
cdr3_aa: CASSQDVAGASYEQYF

v_call: TRBV5-6
cdr3_aa: CASSFLGSVSEAFF

v_call: TRBV10-2
cdr3_aa: CASSEVGGGEKLFF

v_call: TRBV30
cdr3_aa: CAWSRDSNTEAFF

v_call: TRBV2
cdr3_aa: CASGGTSVSYNEQFF

v_call: TRBV6-5
cdr3_aa: CASILGRLGQETQYF

v_call: TRBV5-1
cdr3_aa: CASSRTMLSTDTQYF

v_call: TRBV27
cdr3_aa: CASSFMGRETQYF

v_call: TRBV4-3
cdr3_aa: CASSQEGRGGYTF

v_call: TRBV13
cdr3_aa: CASSLQGYNEQFF

v_call: TRBV6-5
cdr3_aa: CASSYNAQGYGYTF

v_call: TRBV11-2
cdr3_aa: CASRPLGEKGGAGTQYF

v_call: TRBV15
cdr3_aa: CATSARQGPVHEQYF

v_call: TRBV3-1/TRBV3-2
cdr3_aa: CASSLRGASPLHF

v_call: TRBV18
cdr3_aa: CASSPETGSNYGYTF

v_call: TRBV2
cdr3_aa: CASGLAGGSGQNEQFF

v_call: TRBV19
cdr3_aa: CASSPFGGARNEQYF

v_call: TRBV30
cdr3_aa: CAWSVGDRVPQFF

v_call: TRBV7-2
cdr3_aa: CASSFTRAGISGELFF

v_call: TRBV6-5
cdr3_aa: CASSYLRQGTYEQYF